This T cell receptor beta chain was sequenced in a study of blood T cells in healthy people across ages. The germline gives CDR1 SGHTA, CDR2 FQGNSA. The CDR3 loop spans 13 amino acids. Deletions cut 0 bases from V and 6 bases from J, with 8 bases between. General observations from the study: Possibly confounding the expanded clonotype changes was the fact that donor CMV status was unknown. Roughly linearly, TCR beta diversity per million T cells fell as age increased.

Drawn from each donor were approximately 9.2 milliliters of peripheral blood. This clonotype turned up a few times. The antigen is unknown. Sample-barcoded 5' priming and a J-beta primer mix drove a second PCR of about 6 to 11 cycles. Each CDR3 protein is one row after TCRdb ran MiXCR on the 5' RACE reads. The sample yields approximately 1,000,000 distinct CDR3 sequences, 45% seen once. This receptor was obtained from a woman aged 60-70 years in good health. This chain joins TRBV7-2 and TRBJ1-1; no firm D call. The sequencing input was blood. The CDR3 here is CASSLARRAEAFF. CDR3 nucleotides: TGTGCCAGCAGCTTAGCCAGGCGCGCTGAAGCTTTCTTT. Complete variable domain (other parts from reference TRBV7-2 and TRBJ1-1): GAGVSQSPSNKVTEKGKDVELRCDPISGHTALYWYRQSLGQGLEFLIYFQGNSAPDKSGLPSDRFSAERTGGSVSTLTIQRTQQEDSAVYLCASSLARRAEAFFGQGTRLTVV.